This TCR beta chain comes out of a study of blood T cell repertoires in COVID-19 (dated by TCRdb to the early 2020s). General notes on the study: The collaborator samples originated in the United States, Italy and Spain and spanned the acute and convalescent phases of COVID-19. The material from the prospective study consisted of cDNA or gDNA derived from T cells, B-cell-depleted T cells, or PBMCs. A freely available public database, intended as a resource for researchers studying the immune response to SARS-CoV-2, is where the repertoires were released. The samples were drawn from the first 160 participants of the ongoing ImmuneRACE study and from over 950 subjects provided by 6 global collaborators. The sample metadata nearly always contained a de-identified subject ID, COVID-19 status, age in years and sex. Where available, HLA class I and class II types were taken from metadata supplied by the sample provider and were not determined by assay-based typing. Subjects who had been exposed to COVID-19, were actively infected with it, or had recovered from it provided the deeply sampled blood TCRbeta repertoires that made up the dataset. Results and caveats for the whole study, not just this receptor: The amount of clinical and demographic metadata varied by source and participant and was provided uncurated.

Samples from volunteer blood donors who had recovered from COVID-19 were contributed by a second Seattle source. Whole blood was collected in K2EDTA tubes by collaborating institutions according to the institutions' own protocols. Collaborator samples were shipped for TCRbeta analysis as frozen whole blood, isolated PBMCs, or DNA extracted from either sample type. This clone was observed a handful of times. Its antigen is not yet known. The record has no base qualities; no much larger clone is one base away. TCRbeta CDR3 regions were amplified from genomic DNA using the immunoSEQ Assay, a bias-controlled multiplex PCR. As for the authors' bioinformatics: The number of nucleated cells in each sample was estimated from the amplification of reference gene primers within the assay. To quantify the absolute abundance of each unique TCRbeta CDR3 rearrangement, sequence reads were collapsed and filtered. Productive Simpson clonality was computed per sample as the square root of Simpson's diversity index over productive rearrangements. What TCRdb holds here is the immuneACCESS table cut down to in-frame rearrangements. Part of the clones is not present; checked against another copy, under half of the missing clones reflect an unresolved V gene, and the others are unexplained. That table gives V, J and clone size, and the DNA gave D and trimming. This sample lists under 250,000 clones; approximately 80% were detected once. The top ten constitute 1.9% of the sample.

The TCR sequence derives from a man younger than 45 who had recovered from COVID-19. Sequences were obtained from peripheral blood.

The nucleotide sequence reads as follows: TGTGCCAGCAGTGGACAGGCAAAAAATTCACCCCTCCACTTT. Its coded protein is CASSGQAKNSPLHF. This chain joins TRBV2 to TRBJ1-6; TRBD1 is possibly the D segment (6 matching bases). At the junction V is shortened by 4 bases and J by 7 bases, with 11 bases in between. From the cysteine through the phenylalanine, the CDR3 covers 14 amino acids. The retained sequence is limited to the CDR3, 42 bases, with the frame set at the first base. CDR1 SNHLY and CDR2 FYNNEI were looked up in the germline V gene.